The 5 T cell receptor beta chains reported below all come from one sample, sequenced in a study of hypomethylating agent response in myelodysplastic syndrome. Sequencing used immunoSEQ multiplex PCR; TCRdb keeps in-frame clones, though not all of them. This table holds over 3,500 clones, roughly 85% found once. The material was bone marrow, obtained before or after starting hypomethylating agent treatment for myelodysplastic syndrome (not recorded which). Receptors were obtained from a human donor with myelodysplastic syndrome.

The V gene is TRBV11-2, the J gene TRBJ2-3; 7 bases are shared with TRBD2. V shed 1 base, J shed 3 bases, and the junction held 4 bases outside the gene matches. The CDR3 has 15 amino acids. In germline, CDR1 is SGHAT, CDR2 FQNNGV. CDR3 coding DNA: TGTGCCAGCAGCTTAGGGGCGGGGGTTACAGATACGCAGTATTTT. As protein: CASSLGAGVTDTQYF. The full variable domain, with the rest looked up from reference TRBV11-2 and TRBJ2-3, is EAGVAQSPRYKIIEKRQSVAFWCNPISGHATLYWYQQILGQGPKLLIQFQNNGVVDDSQLPKDRFSAERLKGVDSTLKIQPAKLEDSAVYLCASSLGAGVTDTQYFGPGTRLTVL.

The chain couples TRBV2 to TRBJ2-2; 7 bases are a match to TRBD2. This CDR3 is 14 amino acids long. Germline trimming cut 11 bases from V and 5 bases from J; bases unmatched to any gene: 11. Germline V gene lookup returns CDR1 SNHLY and CDR2 FYNNEI. The chain's CDR3 is CAGKLGRETGELFF. DNA of the CDR3: TGTGCCGGTAAACTTGGGAGGGAGACCGGGGAGCTGTTTTTT. Combining the CDR3 with reference TRBV2 and TRBJ2-2 gives the whole variable domain EPEVTQTPSHQVTQMGQEVILRCVPISNHLYFYWYRQILGQKVEFLVSFYNNEISEKSEIFDDQFSVERPDGSNFTLKIRSTKLEDSAMYFCAGKLGRETGELFFGEGSRLTVL.

This clone was detected once. The chain links TRBV27 to TRBJ1-2; no clear D. Germline values: CDR1 MNHEY, CDR2 SMNVEV (reference sequence). The CDR3 runs 16 residues. Trimming took 10 bases from V and 4 from J, leaving 25 bases between them. This CDR3 reads CATSSAPYPHLYGYTF. In DNA, the CDR3 is TGTGCCACTTCCTCTGCACCCTACCCACATCTCTATGGCTACACCTTC.

The chain uses TRBV7-8 and TRBJ1-5; D remains unclear. The germline V gene has CDR1 SGHVS and CDR2 FQNEAQ. The germline V and J ends were trimmed by 4 bases and 4 bases, with 8 bases remaining between them. The CDR3 covers 13 residues. CDR3 in DNA: TGTGCCAGCAGCTCCGGGGAGAATCAGCCCCAGCATTTT. Translated: CASSSGENQPQHF.

DNA of the CDR3: TGTGCCAGCACTCGGACAGGGTCGGCCTACGAGCAGTACTTC. Protein: CASTRTGSAYEQYF. This chain joins TRBV6-6 and TRBJ2-7; TRBD1 matches 8 bases. V trimming: 7 bases; J trimming: 2 bases; junction bases outside the gene matches: 7. The CDR3 covers 14 residues. CDR1 MNHNY and CDR2 SVGAGI come from the germline V gene (reference sequence).